This is a list of T cell receptor beta chains from one sample in a study of Graves' ophthalmopathy and Graves' hyperthyroidism. TCRdb re-called the multiplex PCR reads with MiXCR, one entry per CDR3 protein. The sample lists just over 600,000 distinct CDR3 sequences; 22% were seen once. Material for sequencing was peripheral blood. The receptors were gathered from a young woman with stable Graves' hyperthyroidism. Some clones in this sample may be carry-over from other donors' samples. Each CDR3 is given with its conserved first and last residue. D genes are given only for firm matches. A row's size may be missing; if present it is once, few, many or a size class.

V gene	J gene	clone size	D gene	CDR3 protein	CDR3 DNA
TRBV19	TRBJ1-5	.	TRBD1	CASSIWTGTINQPQHF	TGTGCCAGTAGTATATGGACAGGGACGATCAATCAGCCCCAGCATTTT
TRBV6-5	TRBJ1-5	many	TRBD1	CASSYRTGDQPQHF	TGTGCCAGCAGTTATCGGACAGGGGATCAGCCCCAGCATTTT
TRBV3-1	TRBJ1-5	few	.	CASSPGTNSNQPQHF	TGTGCCAGCAGCCCGGGAACTAATAGCAATCAGCCCCAGCATTTT
TRBV3-1	TRBJ1-1	many	TRBD1	CASSATGGAFF	TGTGCCAGCAGCGCTACAGGGGGAGCTTTCTTT
TRBV20-1	TRBJ2-7	.	TRBD2	CSARPEEFAGGYEQYF	TGCAGTGCTAGACCTGAGGAGTTTGCGGGAGGGTACGAGCAGTACTTC
TRBV13	TRBJ2-7	.	TRBD1	CASSARGQSYEQYF	TGTGCCAGCAGCGCACGGGGACAGTCCTACGAGCAGTACTTC
TRBV6-2/TRBV6-3	TRBJ1-3	many	.	CASSYKGNTIYF	TGTGCCAGCAGTTACAAGGGAAACACCATATATTTT
TRBV28	TRBJ1-6	many	.	CASSLTGDSPLHF	TGTGCCAGCAGTTTGACCGGGGATTCACCCCTCCACTTT
TRBV11-2	TRBJ2-7	many	TRBD1	CASTPGQGGYEQYF	TGTGCCAGCACCCCGGGACAGGGGGGTTACGAGCAGTACTTC
TRBV24-1	TRBJ1-1	.	TRBD1	CATSISGTGGKAFF	TGTGCCACCAGCATATCCGGGACAGGGGGCAAAGCTTTCTTT
TRBV6-2/TRBV6-3	TRBJ2-5	many	.	CASSYLRGPQETQYF	TGTGCCAGCAGTTATCTGCGGGGACCCCAAGAGACCCAGTACTTC
TRBV24-1	TRBJ2-5	many	.	CATSDSGSETQYF	TGTGCCACCAGTGATTCAGGGTCAGAGACCCAGTACTTC
TRBV11-2	TRBJ2-5	many	.	CASSLVPSDQETQYF	TGTGCCAGCAGCTTAGTGCCTAGCGACCAAGAGACCCAGTACTTC
TRBV12-5	TRBJ2-6	.	.	CASGLAEIIDSF	TGTGCTAGTGGTTTGGCCGAGATTATAGACAGCTTC
TRBV12-3/TRBV12-4	TRBJ2-4	many	TRBD2	CASSLVSGIGKNIKYF	TGTGCCAGCAGTTTAGTTAGCGGGATAGGAAAAAACATTAAGTACTTC
TRBV25-1	TRBJ1-2	few	.	CASSEYVGNGYTF	TGTGCCAGCAGTGAATATGTAGGGAACGGCTACACCTTC
TRBV15	TRBJ1-2	many	.	CATSRVNNGYTF	TGTGCCACCAGCAGAGTTAACAATGGCTACACCTTC
TRBV5-1	TRBJ2-7	few	TRBD1	CASSLALPTGGYEQYF	TGCGCCAGCAGCTTGGCTCTTCCGACAGGGGGCTACGAGCAGTACTTC
TRBV6-1	TRBJ1-3	many	.	CASWRDTPADTIYF	TGTGCCAGCTGGCGGGACACCCCTGCAGACACCATATATTTT
TRBV24-1	TRBJ1-1	many	.	CATSDGSNTEAFF	TGTGCCACCAGTGATGGATCGAACACTGAAGCTTTCTTT
TRBV4-1	TRBJ1-1	.	.	CASSQLEYEEHTEAFF	TGCGCCAGCAGCCAGCTAGAATACGAGGAGCACACTGAAGCTTTCTTT
TRBV19	TRBJ2-5	.	.	CASATDGQETQYF	TGTGCCAGTGCTACGGACGGACAAGAGACCCAGTACTTC
TRBV28	TRBJ2-7	.	TRBD1	CASRDRGVYREQYF	TGTGCCAGCAGGGACAGGGGAGTTTATCGCGAGCAGTACTTC
TRBV24-1	TRBJ1-2	many	.	CATSDGGYGYTF	TGTGCCACCAGTGATGGCGGCTATGGCTACACCTTC
TRBV12-3/TRBV12-4	TRBJ2-7	many	.	CASSLAAQYEQYF	TGTGCCAGCAGTTTAGCCGCCCAGTACGAGCAGTACTTC
TRBV28	TRBJ2-7	few	TRBD1	CASTGTGVFDEQYF	TGTGCCTCAACCGGGACAGGGGTTTTCGACGAGCAGTACTTC
TRBV24-1	TRBJ1-5	many	.	CATSDLNQPQHF	TGTGCCACCAGTGACCTGAATCAGCCCCAGCATTTT
TRBV7-2	TRBJ2-5	many	TRBD2	CASSSGLAGAETQYF	TGTGCCAGCAGCTCCGGACTAGCGGGAGCGGAGACCCAGTACTTC
TRBV20-1	TRBJ2-5	.	.	CSVKRGGPYQETQYF	TGCAGTGTTAAGAGGGGGGGACCGTACCAAGAGACCCAGTACTTC